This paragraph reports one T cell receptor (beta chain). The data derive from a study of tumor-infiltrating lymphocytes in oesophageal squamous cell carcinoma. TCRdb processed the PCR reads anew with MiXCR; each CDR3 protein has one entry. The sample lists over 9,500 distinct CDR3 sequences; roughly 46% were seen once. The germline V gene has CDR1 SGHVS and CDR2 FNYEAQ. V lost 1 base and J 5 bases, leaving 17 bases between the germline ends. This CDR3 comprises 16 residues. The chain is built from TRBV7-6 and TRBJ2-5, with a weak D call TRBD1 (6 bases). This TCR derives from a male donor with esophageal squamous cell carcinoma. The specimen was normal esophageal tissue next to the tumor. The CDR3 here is CASSLDRVSEGETQYF. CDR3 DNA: TGTGCCAGCAGCTTAGACAGGGTTTCCGAGGGGGAGACCCAGTACTTC. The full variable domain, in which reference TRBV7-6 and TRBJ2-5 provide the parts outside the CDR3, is GAGVSQSPRYKVTKRGQDVALRCDPISGHVSLYWYRQALGQGPEFLTYFNYEAQQDKSGLPNDRFSAERPEGSISTLTIQRTEQRDSAMYRCASSLDRVSEGETQYFGPGTRLLVL.